This T cell receptor beta chain was profiled in a study of radiation and T cells in renal cell carcinoma (dated by TCRdb to about 2020). As for the study more broadly: The samples were obtained from a clinical trial, where primary renal cell carcinomas were treated with 15 Gy stereotactic body radiation therapy and then removed by nephrectomy 4 weeks afterward. In total, 50 or so samples underwent TCR beta sequencing: around 25 tumors plus 27 peripheral blood samples. Across all 55 or so samples, 3,800,000 or so unique CDR3 nucleotide sequences encoding 2,658,974 unique CDR3 amino acid sequences were identified.

About this clone: No cognate antigen has been identified for it. Base qualities are not provided; no much larger clone lies one nucleotide away.

The label giving this sample's time point can be read as: blood 2 weeks post-SBRT. The treatment or condition label corresponds to: 15 Gy SBRT to primary tumor, nephrectomy 4 weeks later. To follow tumor-enriched clonotypes, serial peripheral blood was collected from radiation-treated patients at baseline and at 2 weeks and 4 weeks after SBRT. All patients had renal cell carcinoma with clear cell pathology. The QIAamp DNA Blood Mini Kit (Qiagen) was used to prepare genomic DNA for TCR sequencing. The analyses included only samples that passed all quality control checks. General study outcomes and caveats: Because the trial had a single-armed design, the trial could not examine how radiation dose or scheduling affected the TCR repertoire. In blood, the top tumor clonotypes increased from baseline to 2 weeks after radiation and then shrank by 4 weeks, which suggests a temporary expansion of tumor-resident clones. Blood repertoire dynamics were not followed beyond 4 weeks after treatment. No pretreatment tumor biopsies were available, so the baseline intratumoral presence of clonotypes could not be determined.

TCR beta libraries were generated from genomic DNA with the immunoSEQ kit, following the manufacturer's recommendations. For library preparation, a first multiplex PCR was performed with proprietary primers, followed by a second PCR in which unique barcodes were added, and bead cleanups were performed after each round. A kit-provided positive control reaction and a negative control reaction were included in every sample batch. The final libraries were assessed on an Agilent 4200 TapeStation D1000 ScreenTape, pooled by volume, and quantified by qPCR. Sequencing was performed on an Illumina NextSeq500 using a MidOutput 150-cycle cartridge, with 156 Read1 cycles, 15 Index1 cycles, and the kit custom primers. The pooled library was loaded at roughly 0.98 pM with a roughly 20% PhiX control spike-in. In the paper's pipeline: Vendor-processed data were analyzed in R, and a clonotype was defined as all T cells sharing the same CDR3 nucleotide sequence. In the clone abundance analyses, frequencies in each sample were normalized to that sample's 10,000 most abundant clones. Public T cell clones, which averaged fewer than five per sample, were removed prior to analysis. Tumor-enriched clonotypes and baseline blood-enriched clonotypes were defined as those with an abundance difference of at least 32-fold between compartments. A beta-binomial differential abundance model was used to identify clonotypes that expanded or contracted between blood time points. The Baroni-Urbani and Buser coefficient was used to measure tumor-blood repertoire similarity, and groups were compared with two-tailed Wilcoxon tests in R. TCRdb provides this immuneACCESS table in a form limited to in-frame rearrangements. Some clones are lacking; in checked studies, under half of them reflect an unresolved V gene, and why the rest are absent is not known. V, J and clone size reflect that table, while D and trimming were determined from the DNA. This sample comprises 100,000 to 150,000 clones, more than 70% of them detected only once. Together, the top ten hold nearly 6% of the sample.

CDR1 and CDR2 are read off the germline V gene as KGHSH and LQKENI. The CDR3 has 11 amino acids, counting the end cysteine and phenylalanine. The retained sequence is limited to the CDR3, 33 bases, with the frame set at the first base. A distance of 6 bases separates the germline ends of V and J, which lose 4 bases and 5 bases respectively. The source was blood, collected from a patient whose treatment included radiotherapy and nephrectomy. This clonotype was sampled from a woman aged 65 to 85 with renal cell carcinoma. The rearranged segments are TRBV18 and TRBJ2-7, and perhaps TRBD1 as D gene, on 6 matching bases. The DNA sequence is given as TGTGCCAGCTCACGACAGGACGAGCAGTACTTC. Its translation reads: CASSRQDEQYF.